Sequencing of this T cell receptor (beta chain) was carried out in a study of cytomegalovirus exposure and HLA in healthy donors. Study at large: Early release data held tens of millions of unique TCRs from HLA-typed donors. General observations from the study: The study flagged about 150 TCR beta chains as cytomegalovirus-associated. Rare TCR sequences predominated, though certain public TCRs were found in many donors.

Comment on this clone: Antigen: not known.

The V and J ends lost 1 base and 0 bases respectively, with 7 bases between them. The germline CDR1 and CDR2 sequences are MDHEN and SYDVKM. This CDR3 is built from 14 residues. It was with 60 Vbeta and 13 Jbeta primers that the PCR ran. Libraries were prepared by immunoSEQ multiplex PCR; TCRdb keeps only in-frame clonotypes and omits some of them. This repertoire shows about 140,000 clones, 65% to 90% found once; its top ten account for over 1%. The TCR sequence derives from a female donor in good health and CMV-seronegative. Sequenced: PBMCs. The chain employs TRBV28 and TRBJ2-7, with D perhaps matching TRBD2 (5 bases). Here the CDR3 DNA reads TGTGCCAGCAGTTTATACCGGGACTCCTACGAGCAGTACTTC. Translated: CASSLYRDSYEQYF.